The rows below give T cell receptor beta chains drawn from one sample of a study of cytomegalovirus exposure and HLA in healthy donors. The assay was immunoSEQ multiplex PCR, and TCRdb's table has in-frame clones only and misses some. Here the sample spans around 67,000 clones, 55% to 65% being singletons. What was sequenced was PBMCs. The receptors originated from a woman aged 45-65 years in good health and CMV-seronegative. Each CDR3 is given with its conserved first and last residue. D genes are given only for firm matches. Size is stated for part of the rows, as once, few or many counts, or as a class when the clone is expanded.

DNA	CDR3	J	D	V	size
TGTGCCAGCAGTTCCCACTCGGACAGGCCTGAAAAACTGTTTTTT	CASSSHSDRPEKLFF	TRBJ1-4	TRBD1	TRBV27	few
TGTGCCACCAGCAGAGATCCGGGGGGGCGCAATCAGCCCCAGCATTTT	CATSRDPGGRNQPQHF	TRBJ1-5	.	TRBV15	.
TGTGCCAGCAGCAGAAGATCTGGGGCGGGAGTCTTGGATGAGCAGTTCTTC	CASSRRSGAGVLDEQFF	TRBJ2-1	.	TRBV21-1	few
TGTGCCAGCAGCTCCCGGGATGGACTGAAGAACACTGAAGCTTTCTTT	CASSSRDGLKNTEAFF	TRBJ1-1	.	TRBV7-9	few
TGTGCCAGCAGCCTGCGGGGGGTGCAGGTTGAGTTCTTC	CASSLRGVQVEFF	TRBJ2-1	TRBD2	TRBV28	.
TGTGCCAGCAGCTTGGTCGGGGACAGCACTGAAGCTTTCTTT	CASSLVGDSTEAFF	TRBJ1-1	TRBD1	TRBV5-4	few
TGTGCCAGCAGCTCGGGACTAGCGAGGGACAATGAGCAGTTCTTC	CASSSGLARDNEQFF	TRBJ2-1	TRBD2	TRBV11-3	few
TGTGCCAGCAGTTACTCGGTAGCGGGGGAAGAGTTCTTC	CASSYSVAGEEFF	TRBJ2-1	TRBD2	TRBV6-5	.
TGTAACCCGGGGAGGCTCACTGAAGCTTTCTTT	CNPGRLTEAFF	TRBJ1-1	.	TRBV9	.
TGTGCCAGCAGCTTTATTCGGACTGAAGCTTTCTTT	CASSFIRTEAFF	TRBJ1-1	.	TRBV5-6	few
TGTGCCAGCAGCTTGAAGGCAGGGGCCTATGGCTACACCTTC	CASSLKAGAYGYTF	TRBJ1-2	.	TRBV5-6	.
TGTGCCAGCAGCCAAACACCCTCGGGGGAGCAGTACTTC	CASSQTPSGEQYF	TRBJ2-7	.	TRBV5-4	.
TGTGCCAGCAGTTCCGGACTCTACGAGCAGTACTTC	CASSSGLYEQYF	TRBJ2-7	.	TRBV27	.
TGTGCCAGCAGTGCTAGCGGGAGAAATGAGCAGTTCTTC	CASSASGRNEQFF	TRBJ2-1	TRBD2	TRBV28	.
TGCGCCAGCAGCTTGGATCGGGGATCTGGGCAGCCCCAGCATTTT	CASSLDRGSGQPQHF	TRBJ1-5	.	TRBV5-1	.
TGTGCCAGCAGACCCGGGACAGGCCGGGGTGAAGCTTTCTTT	CASRPGTGRGEAFF	TRBJ1-1	TRBD1	TRBV6-5	few
TGTGCCAGCTCACCAGGGACTGGGGAGCAGTACTTC	CASSPGTGEQYF	TRBJ2-7	.	TRBV18	.
TGTGCCAGCAGCTTAGTGGGGACTAGCGGGAGTTACGAGCAGTACTTC	CASSLVGTSGSYEQYF	TRBJ2-7	TRBD2	TRBV11-1	.
TGTGCCAGCACCCGCCGACAGGGTGGTTACGTCGGGGAGCTGTTTTTT	CASTRRQGGYVGELFF	TRBJ2-2	TRBD1	TRBV7-2	.
TGTGCCAGCTCACCATCCAGGGTCGGGCTGGGTGAAGCTTTCTTT	CASSPSRVGLGEAFF	TRBJ1-1	.	TRBV18	.
TGTGCCAGCAGTTACTCGACAGACTACGAGCAGTACTTC	CASSYSTDYEQYF	TRBJ2-7	.	TRBV6-5	.
TGTGCCTGGAGTTTCGGGACTAGCGGGAGTTCGTGGGAGACCCAGTACTTC	CAWSFGTSGSSWETQYF	TRBJ2-5	TRBD2	TRBV30	.
TGTGCCAGCAGCTCCGGTGGCGAGCAGTACTTC	CASSSGGEQYF	TRBJ2-7	.	TRBV25-1	.